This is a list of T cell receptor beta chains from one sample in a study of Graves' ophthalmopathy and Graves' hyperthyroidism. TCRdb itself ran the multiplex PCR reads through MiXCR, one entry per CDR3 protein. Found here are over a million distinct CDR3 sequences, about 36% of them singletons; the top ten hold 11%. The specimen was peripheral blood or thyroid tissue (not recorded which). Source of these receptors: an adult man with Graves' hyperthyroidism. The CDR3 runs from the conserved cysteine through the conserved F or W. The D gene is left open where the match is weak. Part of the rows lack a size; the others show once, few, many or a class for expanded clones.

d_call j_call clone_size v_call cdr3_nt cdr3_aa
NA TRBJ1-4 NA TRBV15 TGTGCCAGCAGTTCCCCCCCGGGACACGGGAATGAAAAACTGTTTTTT CASSSPPGHGNEKLFF
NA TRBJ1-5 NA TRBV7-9 TGTGCCAGCAGCTTATCAGGGGTTGGGCAGCCCCAGCATTTT CASSLSGVGQPQHF
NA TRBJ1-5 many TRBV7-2 TGTGCCAGCAGCCCCGGGTCCGGAGGACAGCCCCAGCATTTT CASSPGSGGQPQHF
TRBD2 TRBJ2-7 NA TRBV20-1 TGCAGTGCTCTCACCCCTAGCGGGAGTTCGTGGGAGCAGTACTTC CSALTPSGSSWEQYF
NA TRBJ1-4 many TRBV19 TGTGCCACCCTGGGGGGACCAACTAATGAAAAACTGTTTTTT CATLGGPTNEKLFF
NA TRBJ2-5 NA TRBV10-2 TGTGCCAGCAGAGGAGGGTATGGGCAAGAGACCCAGTACTTC CASRGGYGQETQYF
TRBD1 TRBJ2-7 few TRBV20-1 TGCAGTGCTAGGGGACAGGGGGCCAACGAGCAGTACTTC CSARGQGANEQYF
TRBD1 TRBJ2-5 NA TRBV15 TGTGCCAGCAGTGGGGGCAGGGGGACACCCCAAGAGACCCAGTACTTC CASSGGRGTPQETQYF
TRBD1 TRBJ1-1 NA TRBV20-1 TGCAGTGTTTTGACAGGGGGCGCGGGAGCTTTCTTT CSVLTGGAGAFF
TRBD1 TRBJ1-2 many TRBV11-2 TGTGCCAGCAGCTTAGTTACAGGGGTGAGGGGCTACACCTTC CASSLVTGVRGYTF
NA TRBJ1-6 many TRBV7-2 TGTGCCAGCAGCTTAATAACACCCGATTATAATTCACCCCTCCACTTT CASSLITPDYNSPLHF
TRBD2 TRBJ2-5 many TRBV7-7 TGTGCCAGCAGCTTATGGTCTGGGAGGGAGGAGACCCAGTACTTC CASSLWSGREETQYF
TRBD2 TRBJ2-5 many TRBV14 TGTGCCAGCAGCTCTCGCGGGGGGTCCCAAGAGACCCAGTACTTC CASSSRGGSQETQYF
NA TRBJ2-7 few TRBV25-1 TGTGCCAGCAGGACAGACTTGGGGTTCTACGAGCAGTACTTC CASRTDLGFYEQYF
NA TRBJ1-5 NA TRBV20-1 TGCAGTGCACCCCACCCGGGGGGTATGGGTCAGCCCCAGCATTTT CSAPHPGGMGQPQHF
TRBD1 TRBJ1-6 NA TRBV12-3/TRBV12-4 TGTGCCAGCACTCAAGACAGGGCGGCCTATAATTCACCCCTCCACTTT CASTQDRAAYNSPLHF
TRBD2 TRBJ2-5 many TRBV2 TGTGCCAGCACGTTTGGAATAGCGGGGGAGACCCAGTACTTC CASTFGIAGETQYF
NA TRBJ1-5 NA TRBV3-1 TGTGCCAGCAGCCAAGATCTCGGGGGAGATCAGCCCCAGCATTTT CASSQDLGGDQPQHF
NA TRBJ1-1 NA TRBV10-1 TGCACCAGCAGTGGACAGTTAAACACTGAAGCTTTCTTT CTSSGQLNTEAFF
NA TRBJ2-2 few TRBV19 TGTGCCAGTCAACTAGTGAACACCGGGGAGCTGTTTTTT CASQLVNTGELFF
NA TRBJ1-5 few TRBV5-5 TGTGCCAGCAGCTTCGTCGCGGGTTTTCAGCCCCAGCATTTT CASSFVAGFQPQHF
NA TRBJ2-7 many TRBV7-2 TGTGCCAGCAGCCAATCTATTGGAGGCCGCTACGAGCAGTACTTC CASSQSIGGRYEQYF
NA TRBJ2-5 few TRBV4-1 TGTGCCAGCAGCTTGTCCGTTCGACCCGTGCCGGCAGAGACCCAGTACTTC CASSLSVRPVPAETQYF
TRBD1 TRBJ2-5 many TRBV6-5 TGTGCCAGCAGTTACGCGGCAGGGGGGACCCAGTACTTC CASSYAAGGTQYF
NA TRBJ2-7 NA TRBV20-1 TGCAGTGCTACCCAAGCCTATGGGACCGGGACCCGGCTGGGGGAGCAGTACTTC CSATQAYGTGTRLGEQYF
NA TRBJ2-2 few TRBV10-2 TGCGCCAGCATCCTGAAAAACACCGGGGAGCTGTTTTTT CASILKNTGELFF
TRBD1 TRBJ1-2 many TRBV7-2 TGTGCCAGCAGCATAGACGACAGGGTTAACTATGGCTACACCTTC CASSIDDRVNYGYTF
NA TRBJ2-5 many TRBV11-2 TGTGCCAGCAACCGTGGGAGCAGACCCCAAGAGACCCAGTACTTC CASNRGSRPQETQYF
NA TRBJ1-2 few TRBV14 TGTGCCAGCAGCCAAGCAGGGAACGGCTACACCTTC CASSQAGNGYTF
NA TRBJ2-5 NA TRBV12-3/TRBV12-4 TGTGCCAGCAGTTACCCGACAATTCAGGAGACCCAGTACTTC CASSYPTIQETQYF
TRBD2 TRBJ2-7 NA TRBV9 TGTGCCAGCAGCTTAGACACCGGGGGGGACGAGCAGTACTTC CASSLDTGGDEQYF
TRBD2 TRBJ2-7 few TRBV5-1 TGCGCCAGCAGCCCAGACCCGTCTCGCGGGGGGGCCTACGAGCAGTACTTC CASSPDPSRGGAYEQYF
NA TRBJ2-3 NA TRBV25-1 TGTGCCAGCAGTGAAGGGAGGATGTCGACAGATACGCAGTATTTT CASSEGRMSTDTQYF
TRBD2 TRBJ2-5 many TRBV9 TGTGCCAGCTCTTATAGCGGGGGGGACGGAGAGACCCAGTACTTC CASSYSGGDGETQYF
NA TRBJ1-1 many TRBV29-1 TGCAGCGTTCGCCCGCGACAGGTTGATTCTGAAGCTTTCTTT CSVRPRQVDSEAFF
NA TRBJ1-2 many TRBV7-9 TGTGCCAGCAGCACCCGACCGACAGTAATGTTATTGGGCTACACCTTC CASSTRPTVMLLGYTF
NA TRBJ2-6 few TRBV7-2 TGTGCCAGCAGCTTTAACGGACAGGGGGCCAACGTCCTGACTTTC CASSFNGQGANVLTF
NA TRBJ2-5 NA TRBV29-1 TGCAGCGTTTATAGACTAGGGCAGGTGACCCAGTACTTC CSVYRLGQVTQYF
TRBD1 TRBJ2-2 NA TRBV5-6 TGTGCCAGCAGCTTGGCAGGGGGTCAGACCGGGGAGCTGTTTTTT CASSLAGGQTGELFF
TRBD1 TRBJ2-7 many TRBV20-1 TGCAGTGAGACAGGGGATCACGAGCAGTACTTC CSETGDHEQYF
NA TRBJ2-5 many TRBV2 TGTGCCAGCAGCCCCGGCCGAGCGGTAGCCCAAGAGACCCAGTACTTC CASSPGRAVAQETQYF
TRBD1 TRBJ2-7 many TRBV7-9 TGTGCCAGCAGTCGACAGGGAGACTACGAGCAGTACTTC CASSRQGDYEQYF
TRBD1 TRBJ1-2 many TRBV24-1 TGTGCCACCAGTGACCCGGGACAGGTTAACTATGGCTACACCTTC CATSDPGQVNYGYTF